This T cell receptor beta chain is from a study of neurological immune-mediated disorders. Study outcomes and limitations: The level of TCR clonal expansion was highest in patients with HTLV-1-associated myelopathy and lowest in multiple sclerosis, where it fell below the level seen in healthy controls. Phylogenetically, 18 of 34 multiple sclerosis patients' repertoires fell into one related-CDR3 cluster, a possible signature. The absence of any CDR3 amino acid sequence shared by expanded clones across subjects suggests that repertoires were private in all groups.

Using its own MiXCR run on the 5' RACE reads, TCRdb lists one record per CDR3 protein. The sample lists tens of thousands of distinct CDR3 sequences; around 4.3% were seen once. This clonotype was observed many times. Its matching antigen is unknown. The CDR3 extends over 14 amino acids. Per the germline V gene, CDR1 is SGHAT and CDR2 is FQNNGV. Trimming shortened V by 1 base and J by 6 bases, and 11 bases separated the two germline ends. The sequence came from a woman aged 55-70 years with multiple sclerosis. The V gene is TRBV11-2, the J gene TRBJ2-3; possibly TRBD2 for D (6 bases). Specimen: PBMCs. The CDR3 bases are TGTGCCAGCAGCTTAGGATGGGAGGCGGATACGCAGTATTTT. This encodes CASSLGWEADTQYF. Full variable domain (missing parts from reference TRBV11-2 and TRBJ2-3): EAGVAQSPRYKIIEKRQSVAFWCNPISGHATLYWYQQILGQGPKLLIQFQNNGVVDDSQLPKDRFSAERLKGVDSTLKIQPAKLEDSAVYLCASSLGWEADTQYFGPGTRLTVL.